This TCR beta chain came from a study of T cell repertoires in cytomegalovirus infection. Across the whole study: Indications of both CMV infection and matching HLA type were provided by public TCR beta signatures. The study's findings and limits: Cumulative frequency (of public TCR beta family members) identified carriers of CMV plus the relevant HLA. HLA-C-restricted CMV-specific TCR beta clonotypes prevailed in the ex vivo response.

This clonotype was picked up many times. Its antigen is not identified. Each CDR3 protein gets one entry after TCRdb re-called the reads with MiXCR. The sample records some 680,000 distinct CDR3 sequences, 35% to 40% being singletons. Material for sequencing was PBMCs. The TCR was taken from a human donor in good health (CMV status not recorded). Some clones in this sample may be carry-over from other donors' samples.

The chain's CDR3 is CASSLTPATSGIGADTQYF. The CDR3 nucleotides read TGTGCCAGCAGTTTAACTCCGGCGACTAGCGGGATAGGGGCAGATACGCAGTATTTT. The chain links TRBV28 to TRBJ2-3, with 11 bases that match TRBD2. The CDR3 has 19 residues. In germline, CDR1 is MDHEN, CDR2 SYDVKM. Unmatched junction bases numbered 14, after V lost 2 bases and J lost 4 bases.